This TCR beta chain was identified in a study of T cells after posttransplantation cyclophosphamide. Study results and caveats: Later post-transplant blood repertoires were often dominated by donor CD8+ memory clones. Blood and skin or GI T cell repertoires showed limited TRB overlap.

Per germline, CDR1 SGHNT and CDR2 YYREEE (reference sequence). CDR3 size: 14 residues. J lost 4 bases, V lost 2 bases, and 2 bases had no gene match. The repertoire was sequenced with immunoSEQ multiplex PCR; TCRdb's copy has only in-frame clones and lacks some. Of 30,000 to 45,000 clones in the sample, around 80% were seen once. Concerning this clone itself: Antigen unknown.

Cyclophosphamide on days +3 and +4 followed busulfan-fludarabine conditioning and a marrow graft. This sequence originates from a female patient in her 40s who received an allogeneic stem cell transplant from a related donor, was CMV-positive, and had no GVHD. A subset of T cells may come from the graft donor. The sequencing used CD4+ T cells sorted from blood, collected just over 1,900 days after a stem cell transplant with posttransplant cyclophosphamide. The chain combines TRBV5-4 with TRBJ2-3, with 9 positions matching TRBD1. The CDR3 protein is CASSFTGGPDTQYF. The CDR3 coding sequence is TGTGCCAGCAGCTTTACAGGGGGCCCAGATACGCAGTATTTT.